A selection of T cell receptor beta chains follows, all from one sample in a study of blood T cells in healthy people across ages. TCRdb fed the 5' RACE reads into MiXCR, producing one record per CDR3 protein. Here the sample spans about 1 million distinct CDR3 sequences, roughly a quarter being singletons. The sample was also reused in another study, on T cells of mothers and their children.

What was sequenced was blood. The receptor set was obtained from a girl aged 2 to 9 in good health. Both conserved end residues are part of each CDR3. Fields, in order: J gene, clone size, D gene, V gene, CDR3 protein, CDR3 DNA. The D gene is left open where the match is weak. Size values are once, few and many counts, or a class for expanded clones, and some rows have none.

TRBJ1-5	.	TRBD1	TRBV12-3/TRBV12-4	CASSPGTGGKGNQPQHF	TGTGCCAGCAGTCCCGGGACAGGGGGAAAGGGCAATCAGCCCCAGCATTTT
TRBJ2-6	few	.	TRBV20-1	CSARYSGANVLTF	TGCAGTGCCAGATACTCTGGGGCCAACGTCCTGACTTTC
TRBJ1-2	.	.	TRBV28	CASSYNGYTF	TGTGCCAGCAGTTACAATGGCTACACCTTC
TRBJ2-4	.	.	TRBV7-2	CASSLDQRGYIQYF	TGTGCCAGCAGCTTAGATCAGCGCGGATACATTCAGTACTTC
TRBJ1-4	.	.	TRBV7-2	CASSVGRGNEKLFF	TGTGCCAGCAGCGTGGGCCGGGGTAATGAAAAACTGTTTTTT
TRBJ1-4	.	.	TRBV5-1	CASSTYGAANEKLFF	TGCGCCAGCAGCACCTACGGGGCGGCTAATGAAAAACTGTTTTTT
TRBJ2-3	.	.	TRBV28	CASSGQIADTQYF	TGTGCCAGCAGTGGACAGATCGCAGATACGCAGTATTTT
TRBJ2-5	.	TRBD1	TRBV7-2	CASSLLTGALQYF	TGTGCCAGCAGCCTCTTGACAGGGGCACTACAATACTTC
TRBJ2-1	many	.	TRBV19	CASSRVGSYNEQFF	TGTGCCAGTAGCAGGGTGGGCTCCTACAATGAGCAGTTCTTC
TRBJ2-3	.	.	TRBV19	CASRTLRGEHPDTQYF	TGTGCCAGTAGGACCCTCAGGGGTGAGCACCCAGATACGCAGTATTTT
TRBJ1-2	few	.	TRBV29-1	CSVVDEGKEPYGYTF	TGCAGCGTTGTCGATGAGGGAAAGGAGCCCTATGGCTACACCTTC
TRBJ1-1	few	.	TRBV29-1	CSAMRGQSEAFF	TGCAGCGCTATGAGGGGTCAGTCCGAAGCTTTCTTT
TRBJ2-1	.	.	TRBV5-1	CASSSDSGVAVF	TGCGCCAGCAGCTCTGATAGTGGGGTGGCAGTCTTC
TRBJ2-7	once	.	TRBV4-1	CASSQQAAYGQYF	TGCGCCAGCAGCCAACAAGCCGCCTACGGGCAGTACTTC
TRBJ2-3	.	.	TRBV20-1	CSAREESHQDTQYF	TGCAGTGCTAGAGAGGAATCCCACCAAGATACGCAGTATTTT
TRBJ2-4	.	TRBD1	TRBV7-2	CASSSLRDSQILAKNIQYF	TGTGCCAGCAGCTCACTCCGGGACAGCCAAATTCTAGCCAAAAACATTCAGTACTTC
TRBJ2-7	few	TRBD1	TRBV29-1	CSVGLQGISYEQYF	TGCAGCGTCGGGTTACAGGGGATATCCTACGAGCAGTACTTC
TRBJ2-7	many	.	TRBV6-6	CASSYLRESSYEQYF	TGTGCCAGCAGTTACTTGCGGGAAAGCTCCTACGAGCAGTACTTC
TRBJ2-5	few	.	TRBV9	CASSVRLGVGDQYF	TGTGCCAGCAGCGTACGCTTGGGCGTTGGGGACCAGTACTTC
TRBJ2-6	.	.	TRBV6-6	CASSYWVGTTGANVLTF	TGTGCCAGCAGTTACTGGGTAGGGACCACTGGGGCCAACGTCCTGACTTTC
TRBJ2-1	.	.	TRBV27	CASSSKFVGRNRPYNEQFF	TGTGCCAGCTCCTCGAAGTTCGTGGGGCGGAACCGCCCCTACAATGAGCAGTTCTTC
TRBJ2-7	.	.	TRBV11-2	CASSLWAGTPYEQYF	TGTGCCAGCAGCTTATGGGCGGGCACCCCCTACGAGCAGTACTTC
TRBJ2-1	few	.	TRBV7-2	CASSSPGAYNEQFF	TGTGCCAGCAGCTCCCCCGGGGCCTACAATGAGCAGTTCTTC
TRBJ2-6	few	TRBD1	TRBV28	CASSPYRGRVWIPGANVLTF	TGTGCCAGCAGTCCTTACAGGGGGCGCGTTTGGATACCTGGGGCCAACGTCCTGACTTTC
TRBJ2-7	.	.	TRBV28	CASSFTGTLYEQYF	TGTGCCAGCAGTTTTACAGGAACCCTTTACGAGCAGTACTTC
TRBJ2-1	few	.	TRBV5-1	CASSLGGSDEQFF	TGCGCCAGCAGCTTGGGGGGGTCTGATGAGCAGTTCTTC
TRBJ2-1	few	TRBD1	TRBV5-6	CASSIDRGRRKFF	TGTGCCAGCAGCATCGACAGGGGGCGGCGTAAGTTCTTC
TRBJ1-1	.	.	TRBV25-1	CASSGQGVGNTEAFF	TGTGCCAGCAGTGGTCAGGGAGTTGGGAACACTGAAGCTTTCTTT
TRBJ1-3	few	TRBD1	TRBV7-2	CASSISGQGATTGNTIYF	TGTGCCAGCAGCATCTCGGGACAGGGGGCGACAACTGGAAACACCATATATTTT
TRBJ2-5	.	.	TRBV7-2	CASSLRRGLVLETQYF	TGCGCCAGCAGCTTACGGAGGGGGCTTGTCCTTGAGACCCAGTACTTC
TRBJ1-2	.	.	TRBV21-1	CASSKRGQGENYGYTF	TGTGCCAGCAGCAAAAGGGGGCAGGGGGAAAACTATGGCTACACCTTC
TRBJ2-7	few	.	TRBV7-6	CASSLAGANEQYF	TGTGCCAGCAGCTTAGCGGGAGCGAACGAGCAGTACTTC
TRBJ2-7	few	TRBD2	TRBV28	CASGPSTSGRSYEQYF	TGTGCCAGCGGGCCTTCAACTAGCGGCCGTTCCTACGAGCAGTACTTC
TRBJ2-5	.	.	TRBV12-3/TRBV12-4	CASSFRQQETQYF	TGTGCCAGCAGTTTTAGGCAGCAGGAGACCCAGTACTTC
TRBJ2-7	.	.	TRBV6-5	CASSPYRAQTYEQYF	TGTGCCAGCAGTCCTTACAGAGCTCAAACCTACGAGCAGTACTTC
TRBJ2-7	.	TRBD1	TRBV6-1	CASSEALRQGYEQYF	TGTGCCAGCAGTGAAGCGCTGAGACAGGGCTACGAGCAGTACTTC
TRBJ2-5	few	.	TRBV20-1	CSANKGQETQYF	TGCAGTGCTAATAAGGGACAAGAGACCCAGTACTTC
TRBJ2-5	few	TRBD2	TRBV3-1	CASSQLAGGPETQYF	TGTGCCAGCAGCCAACTAGCGGGGGGGCCAGAGACCCAGTACTTC
TRBJ2-7	.	TRBD1	TRBV2	CASRAGQGATYEQYF	TGTGCCAGCAGGGCCGGCCAGGGGGCAACCTACGAGCAGTACTTC
TRBJ2-2	.	TRBD1	TRBV5-1	CASSPDRGTGELFF	TGCGCCAGCAGCCCGGACAGGGGTACCGGGGAGCTGTTTTTT
TRBJ2-1	few	TRBD2	TRBV12-3/TRBV12-4	CASSHSGGPYNEQFF	TGTGCCAGCAGTCACTCGGGGGGGCCCTACAATGAGCAGTTCTTC
TRBJ2-3	few	.	TRBV12-3/TRBV12-4	CASSFLGGPRDTQYF	TGTGCCAGCAGTTTCCTGGGGGGGCCGAGAGATACGCAGTATTTT
TRBJ1-4	.	.	TRBV20-1	CSAIDRGGYEKLFF	TGCAGTGCTATTGACAGAGGTGGCTATGAAAAACTGTTTTTT
TRBJ2-3	.	TRBD2	TRBV14	CASSHSGIAASTDTQYF	TGTGCCAGCAGCCACAGCGGGATAGCGGCCTCCACAGATACGCAGTATTTT
TRBJ2-7	.	.	TRBV4-2	CASSQAKRAYEQYF	TGTGCCAGCAGCCAAGCGAAGCGCGCCTACGAGCAGTACTTC